The 10 T cell receptor beta chains presented below share a single source sample, sequenced in a study of CD8+ T cells in alopecia areata. As the sequencing template, cDNA was produced by extracting RNA and reverse transcribing it. Method: immunoSEQ multiplex PCR; TCRdb's copy keeps in-frame clones and lacks some. The table shows 90,000 to 130,000 clones, with around 59% occurring only once. Sequenced input: CD8+ T cells sorted from blood. Receptor source: a human donor in good health.

This rearrangement joins TRBV5-6 to TRBJ2-7, with TRBD1 matching 9 bases. The ends lost 7 bases at V and 1 base at J; junction bases unmatched: 3. CDR1 is SGHDT, CDR2 YYEEEE, per germline. The CDR3 loop spans 13 amino acids. CDR3 loop: CASAGTGSYEQYF. CDR3 in DNA: TGTGCCAGCGCTGGGACAGGGTCCTACGAGCAGTACTTC.

This clone was detected only a few times. The chain joins TRBV13 to TRBJ2-2, with TRBD2 matching 10 bases. Trimming took 5 bases from V and 1 from J; bases not matched to a gene: 4. The CDR3 runs to 16 residues. Germline-derived CDR1 and CDR2 are PRHDT and FYEKMQ (reference sequence). CDR3 region: CASSRSGGKNTGELFF. In nucleotides, the CDR3 is TGTGCCAGCAGCCGTAGCGGGGGGAAGAACACCGGGGAGCTGTTTTTT.

The V gene is TRBV5-4, the J gene TRBJ2-1, with 11 bases aligning to TRBD1. The CDR3 sequence is 17 residues long. V trimming: 4 bases; J trimming: 2 bases; junction bases outside the gene matches: 8. CDR1 and CDR2 (germline): SGHNT, YYREEE (reference sequence). This CDR3 is CASSQPGQGGPYNEQFF. CDR3 bases: TGTGCCAGCAGCCAACCGGGACAGGGGGGCCCCTACAATGAGCAGTTCTTC.

The chain has TRBV7-2 and TRBJ1-6; possible D gene TRBD1, 5 bases. In germline, CDR1 is SGHTA, CDR2 FQGNSA. This CDR3 contains 16 residues. Trimming pared 5 bases from V and 6 bases from J, leaving 17 bases between. This CDR3 reads CASSPSLIGTNSPLHF. The CDR3 nucleotides are TGTGCCAGCAGCCCATCTCTGATAGGGACTAATTCACCCCTCCACTTT. Based on the CDR3 plus reference TRBV7-2 and TRBJ1-6, the full variable domain is GAGVSQSPSNKVTEKGKDVELRCDPISGHTALYWYRQSLGQGLEFLIYFQGNSAPDKSGLPSDRFSAERTGGSVSTLTIQRTQQEDSAVYLCASSPSLIGTNSPLHFGNGTRLTVT.

The CDR3 coding sequence is TGTGCCAGCAGGCTAGCGGGGGGATCTCAAGAGACCCAGTACTTC. Encoded protein: CASRLAGGSQETQYF. The V gene is TRBV25-1, the J gene TRBJ2-5; TRBD2 matches 11 bases. Unmatched junction bases numbered 5, after V lost 6 bases and J lost 2 bases. CDR1 and CDR2 (germline): MGHDK, SYGVNS. The CDR3 has 15 residues.

V gene TRBV2 combines with J gene TRBJ2-3, with D hard to call. Per the germline V gene, CDR1 is SNHLY and CDR2 is FYNNEI. The V and J ends lost 10 bases and 2 bases respectively, with 13 bases between them. The CDR3 runs to 13 residues. The CDR3 DNA is TGTGCCACCCTGAGAAGCCCCACAGATACGCAGTATTTT. As protein: CATLRSPTDTQYF.

The chain links TRBV28 to TRBJ2-7; D possibly uses TRBD1 or TRBD2 (5 bases each). Germline V lookup: CDR1 MDHEN, CDR2 SYDVKM. The CDR3 covers 13 residues. V shed 3 bases and J shed 7 bases, with 13 bases lying between them. CDR3 region: CASSLHPGREQYF. For the CDR3, the DNA is TGTGCCAGCAGTTTGCATCCGGGACGGGAGCAGTACTTC.

A note on this clone: Distinct nucleotide sequences in the sample also encode this CDR3. The chain combines TRBV29-1 with TRBJ1-1, with TRBD1 matching over 8 bases. There are 15 residues in the CDR3. CDR1 and CDR2 from the germline V gene are SQVTM and ANQGSEA. Unmatched junction bases numbered 9, after V lost 0 bases and J lost 6 bases. DNA of the CDR3: TGCAGCGTTGAAGAAGGGACAGGACTCCCGGCTGAAGCTTTCTTT. Protein sequence: CSVEEGTGLPAEAFF.

The V gene is TRBV27, the J gene TRBJ1-3; D is ambiguous. The CDR3 spans 11 residues. Trimming left V 5 bases short and J 13 bases short, with 12 bases between. Germline V gene sequence: CDR1 MNHEY, CDR2 SMNVEV (reference sequence). The CDR3 reads CASSPWSLIYF. In nucleotides, the CDR3 is TGTGCCAGCAGTCCTTGGTCCTTGATATATTTT.

The gene calls are TRBV6-9 and TRBJ2-2, with 7 bases aligning to TRBD1. The ends lost 6 bases at V and 4 bases at J; junction bases unmatched: 5. CDR3 length: 14 residues. Looked up from germline, CDR1 is MNHGY and CDR2 is SVAAGI. The chain's CDR3 is CASSSTGPTGELFF. The CDR3 coding sequence is TGTGCCAGCAGCTCGACAGGGCCCACCGGGGAGCTGTTTTTT.